The clone carrying this T cell receptor (beta chain) was seen more than once but under ten times. This record belongs to a study of blood T cells in healthy people across ages. This CDR3 region has 17 residues. J lost 2 bases, V lost 1 base, and 9 bases had no gene match. Germline assignment: CDR1 LGHNA and CDR2 YNFKEQ. A second PCR of about 7 to 11 cycles used a sample-barcoded 5' primer and a J-beta primer mix. TCRdb fed the 5' RACE reads into MiXCR, producing one record per CDR3 protein. The sample carries approximately 1,000,000 distinct CDR3 sequences, around 45% recorded once. The source is an older woman in good health. The V and J genes are TRBV4-2 and TRBJ2-3; 7 nucleotides agree with TRBD2. Sequenced sample: blood. In DNA form, the CDR3 reads TGTGCCAGCAGCCAAGTGGGGGGGGGAACTTACACAGATACGCAGTATTTT. Translating gives CASSQVGGGTYTDTQYF.